Only a few counts were recorded for the clone carrying this TCR beta chain. V lost 7 bases, J lost 6 bases, and 16 bases stayed unmatched. CDR3 length equals 16 residues. CDR1 is SGHTA and CDR2 is FQGNSA in the germline V gene. These data belong to a study of OX40 agonist ivuxolimab in advanced cancers. Here immunoSEQ multiplex PCR was the method, and the copy in TCRdb shows in-frame clones only, minus some. This sample has some 41,000 clones, with approximately 81% found just once. The chain uses TRBV7-2 and TRBJ2-5; 8 nucleotides line up with TRBD2. The sample was CD4+ or CD8+ T cells sorted from blood, taken in a trial of the OX40 agonist ivuxolimab. This TCR derives from an adult with an advanced solid tumor such as melanoma, head and neck, liver or kidney cancer. The CDR3 DNA reads TGTGCCAGCAACACCCCCCTTAGCGGGGTTTCCAAGACCCAGTACTTC. Its protein is CASNTPLSGVSKTQYF.